This TCR beta chain was found in a study of blood T cell repertoires in COVID-19. Study-level background: The United States, Italy and Spain provided the acute and convalescent COVID-19 samples. PBMCs, B-cell-depleted T cells, or T cells were the source of the cDNA or gDNA that made up the material.

CDR3 length equals 14 residues. The V end lost 7 bases, the J end lost 7 bases, and 16 bases lay between the germline ends. Germline V CDR1 and CDR2: MNHEY, SVGAGI. Repertoires were generated with immunoSEQ multiplex PCR, while TCRdb's copy carries only in-frame clones and drops some. Among approximately 170,000 clones listed, approximately 85% were seen once. Seattle patients were enrolled while actively infected and followed longitudinally. Sequenced sample: peripheral blood. The origin of this receptor is a man aged 80 or over with COVID-19, enrolled during active disease. The rearrangement uses TRBV6-5 and TRBJ1-4; D is unresolved. CDR3 nucleotides: TGTGCCAGCACCGAGGAGGGTATCCTTGAAAAACTGTTTTTT. It yields the protein CASTEEGILEKLFF.